These 19 T cell receptor beta chains share one sample of origin, sequenced in a study of cytomegalovirus exposure and HLA in healthy donors. Researchers ran the PCR with 60 Vbeta and 13 Jbeta primers. Method: immunoSEQ multiplex PCR; TCRdb's copy keeps in-frame clones and lacks some. This sample carries approximately 96,000 clones, about 74% of them seen once, and the ten largest clones take roughly 1.8%. The source material was PBMCs. The receptors come from a male donor in good health and CMV-seronegative.

The chain has TRBV14 and TRBJ1-1, with a possible D match to TRBD1 (5 bases). The CDR3 loop spans 14 amino acids. Trimming removed 1 base from V and 4 bases from J, with 10 bases in between. CDR1 SGHDN and CDR2 FVKESK come from the germline V gene. The CDR3 spells CASSQVGAVTEAFF. The CDR3 bases are TGTGCCAGCAGCCAAGTTGGGGCCGTCACTGAAGCTTTCTTT. The full variable domain, completed using reference TRBV14 and TRBJ1-1, is EAGVTQFPSHSVIEKGQTVTLRCDPISGHDNLYWYRRVMGKEIKFLLHFVKESKQDESGMPNNRFLAERTGGTYSTLKVQPAELEDSGVYFCASSQVGAVTEAFFGQGTRLTVV.

CDR3 region: CASSYIPGTGSDTQYF. CDR3 DNA: TGTGCCAGCAGTTACATCCCCGGGACAGGGTCAGATACGCAGTATTTT. J is TRBJ2-3 and V is TRBV6-5; 9 positions match TRBD1. Trimming removed 2 bases from V and 4 bases from J; junction bases left unmatched: 7. CDR1 and CDR2 (germline): MNHEY, SVGAGI. This CDR3 spans 16 amino acids.

The J gene is TRBJ2-1, the V gene TRBV9, with TRBD2 identical over 14 bases. CDR1 is SGDLS, CDR2 YYNGEE, per germline. This CDR3 contains 16 residues. The V and J ends lost 0 bases and 9 bases, in that order; junction bases with no gene match: 5. The CDR3, as DNA: TGTGCCAGCAGCGTAGACGGGACTAGCGGGAGTACTGAGCAGTTCTTC. Protein sequence: CASSVDGTSGSTEQFF.

The rearrangement uses TRBV11-2 and TRBJ2-7; 13 bases agree with TRBD2. Germline CDR1 reads SGHAT; CDR2 reads FQNNGV. The CDR3 is 17 amino acids. Trimming removed 5 bases from V and 3 bases from J; junction bases left unmatched: 10. The CDR3 bases are TGTGCCAGCAGCCGGCAGGGACTAGCGGGAAGTGTCTACGAGCAGTACTTC. It encodes CASSRQGLAGSVYEQYF.

The chain has TRBV19 and TRBJ2-3; D is undetermined. This CDR3 comprises 13 residues. V lost 5 bases, J lost 0 bases, and 6 bases lay in between. Germline V gene data show CDR1 as LNHDA and CDR2 as SQIVND (reference sequence). CDR3 DNA sequence: TGTGCCAGTAGTCCCGTGAGCACAGATACGCAGTATTTT. Its protein product is CASSPVSTDTQYF.

The chain recombines TRBV5-1 with TRBJ2-4; D possibly corresponds to TRBD1 (6 bases). The germline V gene has CDR1 SGHRS and CDR2 YFSETQ. Trimming removed 5 bases from V and 9 bases from J, with 15 bases in between. The CDR3 contains 13 residues. The CDR3 spells CASRSTGLAIQYF. DNA for the CDR3: TGCGCCAGCAGGAGTACAGGGTTGGCCATTCAGTACTTC.

V is TRBV4-1 and J is TRBJ1-4; possible D gene TRBD1, 6 bases. The CDR3 totals 16 residues. Deletions cut 4 bases from V and 6 bases from J, with 18 bases between. Looked up from germline, CDR1 is MGHRA and CDR2 is YSYEKL. The CDR3 is CASSLISGELDEKLFF. The CDR3 DNA follows: TGCGCCAGCAGCCTCATCTCAGGGGAATTAGATGAAAAACTGTTTTTT.

This sequence joins TRBV2 and TRBJ2-1, with 11 nucleotides matching TRBD2. Looked up from germline, CDR1 is SNHLY and CDR2 is FYNNEI. The CDR3 consists of 14 residues. V lost 4 bases and J lost 4; bases outside the gene matches: 0. CDR3 protein: CASSGLAGYNEQFF. Written as DNA, the CDR3 is TGTGCCAGCAGTGGACTAGCGGGGTACAATGAGCAGTTCTTC.

In its sample, this clone was seen a few times. The chain uses TRBV6-6 and TRBJ2-5; 9 bases are shared with TRBD1. V shed 7 bases and J 4 bases; nucleotides not matched to a gene: 10. Germline CDR1 and CDR2: MNHNY and SVGAGI (reference sequence). CDR3 length equals 15 residues. CDR3 sequence: CASIPATGGGETQYF. The DNA for the CDR3 is TGTGCCAGCATCCCCGCGACAGGGGGGGGAGAGACCCAGTACTTC.

This clone was counted a few times. The V gene is TRBV19, the J gene TRBJ2-7, with 8 bases aligning to TRBD1. The V and J ends lost 6 bases and 6 bases, in that order; junction bases with no gene match: 13. CDR3 length: 15 amino acids. Germline loops: CDR1 LNHDA, CDR2 SQIVND (reference sequence). The CDR3 loop reads CASSTQGTGGREQYF. The CDR3 DNA reads as TGTGCCAGTAGCACCCAGGGGACAGGTGGGCGCGAGCAGTACTTC. The full variable domain, with the rest looked up from reference TRBV19 and TRBJ2-7, is DGGITQSPKYLFRKEGQNVTLSCEQNLNHDAMYWYRQDPGQGLRLIYYSQIVNDFQKGDIAEGYSVSREKKESFPLTVTSAQKNPTAFYLCASSTQGTGGREQYFGPGTRLTVT.

This clone turned up a few times. The chain uses TRBV5-1 and TRBJ1-3, with 7 bases that match TRBD1. Unmatched junction bases numbered 8, after V lost 4 bases and J lost 4 bases. Germline-derived CDR1 and CDR2 are SGHRS and YFSETQ. The CDR3 runs to 15 residues. CDR3 sequence: CASSPTGVIGNTIYF. CDR3 coding DNA: TGCGCCAGCAGCCCTACAGGGGTGATAGGAAACACCATATATTTT.

V is TRBV7-9 and J is TRBJ2-7; 8 bases are a match to TRBD1. This CDR3 is built from 14 residues. Germline V CDR1 and CDR2: SEHNR, FQNEAQ (reference sequence). Trimming removed 5 bases from V and 4 bases from J; junction bases left unmatched: 7. The CDR3 DNA is TGTGCCAGCAGCGAGCGACAGGGGAGATACGAGCAGTACTTC. This translates into CASSERQGRYEQYF.

This rearrangement joins TRBV10-3 to TRBJ2-1, with D possibly being TRBD1 (6 bases). CDR3 length equals 14 residues. The ends were cut back, 6 bases at V and 8 bases at J, with 17 bases in the middle. Germline V lookup: CDR1 ENHRY, CDR2 SYGVKD. The CDR3 loop reads CAIRPQGPSDEQFF. CDR3 nucleotide sequence: TGTGCCATCAGACCTCAGGGGCCTTCGGATGAGCAGTTCTTC.

Only a few counts were recorded for this clone. J is TRBJ1-1 and V is TRBV6-6; maybe TRBD1 (6 bases). The CDR3 covers 12 residues. The V gene's germline CDR1 is MNHNY and CDR2 SVGAGI (reference sequence). The V end was cut by 5 bases, the J end by 6 bases, with 10 bases between. CDR3 coding DNA: TGTGCCAGCAGTCCCCGGACAGCTGAAGCTTTCTTT. Protein sequence: CASSPRTAEAFF.

This clone was observed a few times. J is TRBJ1-3 and V is TRBV6-5, with D tentatively TRBD1 (5 bases). V lost 4 bases, J lost 0 bases, and 10 bases lay in between. The CDR3 contains 15 residues. The germline CDR1 and CDR2 sequences are MNHEY and SVGAGI. CDR3 sequence reads: CASSFDRASGNTIYF. The CDR3 nucleotides read TGTGCCAGCAGTTTCGACAGAGCCTCTGGAAACACCATATATTTT.

This clone was recorded only once. The CDR3 sequence: CASSVGTDPYEQYF. CDR3 in DNA: TGTGCCAGCAGCGTAGGGACAGACCCATACGAGCAGTACTTC. The chain combines TRBV9 with TRBJ2-7; a weak D match, TRBD1 (6 bases). The length of the CDR3 is 14 residues. From germline, CDR1 is SGDLS and CDR2 YYNGEE. V was shortened by 0 bases and J by 4 bases, with 11 bases between the two germline ends.

The chain recombines TRBV4-1 with TRBJ2-2; TRBD1 is a possible D gene (6 bases). V lost 0 bases to trimming and J lost 0 bases, with 11 bases between them. Germline V gene sequence: CDR1 MGHRA, CDR2 YSYEKL. This CDR3 region has 17 residues. The CDR3: CASSQDARTANTGELFF. In nucleotides, the CDR3 is TGCGCCAGCAGCCAAGATGCCAGGACAGCGAACACCGGGGAGCTGTTTTTT.

The CDR3 loop reads CASSLGTGGTGELFF. CDR3 bases: TGTGCCAGCAGTCTTGGGACAGGGGGTACCGGGGAGCTGTTTTTT. The V gene is TRBV27, the J gene TRBJ2-2; 11 bases are shared with TRBD1. CDR1 is MNHEY, CDR2 SMNVEV, per germline (reference sequence). Unmatched junction bases numbered 4, after V lost 5 bases and J lost 5 bases. The CDR3 is 15 residues long.

The chain uses TRBV28 and TRBJ1-5; D perhaps matches TRBD1 (6 bases). The germline V gene encodes CDR1 MDHEN and CDR2 SYDVKM. V was clipped by 6 bases and J by 7 bases, with 13 bases between them. The CDR3 is 13 residues long. CDR3 bases: TGTGCCAGCAGCCAGGGGATCCGGCAGCCCCAGCATTTT. This gives the protein CASSQGIRQPQHF.